This T cell receptor beta chain was obtained from a study of T cells in Graves' hyperthyroidism and ophthalmopathy. As for the study in general: The blood sample was taken at first diagnosis, before treatment began. Study-wide points: Ophthalmopathy was model-predicted a median around 6.1 months pre-onset.

Disease duration was under 3 months in the ophthalmopathy patients, who also had a Clinical Activity Score of at least 3 and a NOSPECS grade of at least 4. TCR beta CDR3 sequences were amplified from RNA transcripts. Initially, a first-round RT-PCR of the TCR CDR3 employed the HTBI primer set. Via MiXCR, TCRdb re-called the multiplex PCR reads, giving one row per CDR3 protein. The sample records approximately 350,000 distinct CDR3 sequences, about 15% being singletons. V was pared by 0 bases and J by 0 bases, with 12 bases between. Germline V lookup: CDR1 MGHRA, CDR2 YSYEKL. The CDR3 covers 17 residues. Only a few counts were recorded for this clonotype. Its antigen remains unidentified.

Sequencing was done on a sample of blood. This sequence joins TRBV4-1 and TRBJ2-4; possible D gene TRBD1, 6 bases. The TCR sequence derives from an older woman with Graves' ophthalmopathy. The CDR3, as DNA: TGCGCCAGCAGCCAAGAGTATTTGGGGGCAGCCAAAAACATTCAGTACTTC. It translates to CASSQEYLGAAKNIQYF.